This T cell receptor beta chain is drawn from a study of CD8 T cells in Susac syndrome (dated by TCRdb to between 2018 and 2021). In the study overall: The study used repertoire sequencing to test whether antigen drove CD8+ T cell activation and differentiation in Susac syndrome. Clonality of the CD8+ T cell repertoire was compared between about a dozen healthy donors, approximately 14 Susac syndrome patients and 15 multiple sclerosis patients. Here is what the overall study found, with its caveats: The number of individuals in the TCR sequencing and HLA analysis was acknowledged as relatively small.

Spanning cysteine to phenylalanine, the CDR3 consists of 14 amino acids. Of the read, only the CDR3 DNA is kept; its 42 bases are in frame from base 1. According to the germline V gene (reference sequence), CDR1 reads LNHNV and CDR2 reads YYDKDF. Here V drops 5 bases and J drops 1 base, and the junction holds 4 bases not matched to any gene. Notes on this clonotype: Its recognized antigen is unknown. The sample holds no much larger clone one base away, and base qualities are not on file.

High-throughput TCR beta sequencing profiled peripheral blood CD8+ and CD4+ T cells from healthy donors, Susac syndrome patients and multiple sclerosis patients. The multiple sclerosis controls were treatment-naive patients who had stable or active relapsing-remitting disease and met the revised McDonald criteria. Bulk CD8+ and CD4+ T cells were purified by magnetic negative isolation, whereas CD8+ TEMRA cells were enriched by FACS. Blood was drawn into EDTA tubes, processed within 24 hours, and PBMCs were isolated by density gradient centrifugation. PBMCs intended for TCR sequencing were cryopreserved in liquid nitrogen and were subsequently thawed in a 37 degrees C water bath. A purity of at least 90% was achieved for sorted or isolated CD4+, CD8+ and CD8+ TEMRA cells. RNA was extracted using the RNeasy kit, and about 0.45 to 1 microgram was reverse transcribed with random hexamers. The immunoSEQ multiplex PCR assay, which covers 54 Vbeta and 13 Jbeta segments, was used to amplify TCR beta CDR3 regions. PCR amplification bias was corrected by using a synthetic template baseline for primer optimization and computational correction. From the authors' description of their analysis: Reads were annotated to V, D and J genes per IMGT and analyzed with immunoSEQ Analyzer, keeping only productive sequences. To calculate clonality, Shannon entropy was normalized by log2 of the number of productive unique sequences and then subtracted from one. Public and private clones were assessed among the 100 most prevalent clones of each patient and control. Susac-specific clones were defined as absent from healthy and MS cohorts, approximately 1,000 published viral clones and other ImmuneACCESS disease sequences. TCRdb reanalyzed the raw reads on its own, using fastp at Q25 for trimming and MiXCR for clone calling, and kept in-frame beta chains. Rows are combined by CDR3 protein, so each entry shows the most common genes and DNA. For this entry, the V and J calls and clone size follow TCRdb and not the study's own pipeline. Present in this sample are about 300,000 distinct CDR3 sequences, approximately 85% of which were seen just once. 0.2% to 0.25% of the sample belongs to the ten largest clones.

The TCR sequence derives from a human donor with multiple sclerosis. The chain is assembled from TRBV15 and TRBJ2-5, and 7 junction bases match TRBD2. The sequencing input was CD8+ T cells from PBMCs. The DNA sequence follows: TGTGCCACCAGCCGGGAGGTTCCCCAAGAGACCCAGTACTTC. Translated, it reads CATSREVPQETQYF. The reference TRBV15 and TRBJ2-5 proteins fill in what lies around the CDR3, so the full variable domain reads DAMVIQNPRYQVTQFGKPVTLSCSQTLNHNVMYWYQQKSSQAPKLLFHYYDKDFNNEADTPDNFQSRRPNTSFCFLDIRSPGLGDTAMYLCATSREVPQETQYFGPGTRLLVL.